This T cell receptor beta chain comes out of a study of T cells after posttransplantation cyclophosphamide. Germline-derived CDR1 and CDR2 are SNHLY and FYNNEI. The CDR3 loop spans 15 amino acids. Trimming took 7 bases from V and 6 from J, leaving 16 bases between them. The table came from immunoSEQ multiplex PCR; TCRdb's copy has only in-frame clones and leaves some out. This table has 31,000 or so clones, 90% to 95% appearing once. Comments on this clone: Its antigen is not identified.

The naive gate required viable CD3+CD4+ or CD3+CD8+ cells with CCR7+CD45RA+CD45RO-CD95-CD27+CD28+ phenotype. On the day of bone marrow donation, the related graft donor provided peripheral blood. Points from the study as a whole: Recipient CMV seropositivity and CMV reactivation strongly tracked TRB clonality. Donor CD8+ memory clones often dominated recipient blood repertoires at later times. Tissue-infiltrating T cells from skin or gut overlapped little with blood T cells.

The J gene is TRBJ1-6, the V gene TRBV2, with D possibly matching TRBD1 (6 bases). Sequenced: naive CD4+ T cells sorted from blood. This receptor was taken from a man aged 25 to 40 in good health and a related stem cell transplant donor. The CDR3 loop reads CASIFRTDFNSPLHF. In DNA, the CDR3 is TGTGCCAGCATTTTTCGGACAGATTTTAATTCACCCCTCCACTTT.